The 21 T cell receptor beta chains below all came from one sample that was sequenced in a study of T cell clusters in autoimmune cytopenias. Multiplex touch-down PCR amplified TRB using TRB-A and TRB-B pools in one tube. From the multiplex PCR reads, TCRdb lists one entry per CDR3 protein and no DNA. This sample contains thousands of distinct CDR3 sequences. Each sample's input was about 270 ng genomic DNA, 30,000 to 45,000 genome equivalents. Specimen: peripheral blood. All receptors come from a human donor with an autoimmune cytopenia or autoimmune hepatitis (not recorded which).

This clonotype is labeled medium-sized based on frequency. The CDR3 spells CASSSLAGGTGELFF. The chain links TRBV6-5 to TRBJ2-2; the D gene TCRdb calls, TRBD2, cannot be checked with no DNA. Germline values: CDR1 MNHEY, CDR2 SVGAGI. The CDR3 extends over 15 amino acids.

This clonotype is called medium-sized based on its frequency. This rearrangement joins TRBV19 to TRBJ2-2; TCRdb indicates TRBD1, and absent DNA this call remains unverified. This CDR3 contains 15 residues. CDR1 is LNHDA, CDR2 SQIVND, per germline (reference sequence). CDR3 loop: CASSVRQGRTGELFF. Complete variable domain (other parts from reference TRBV19 and TRBJ2-2): DGGITQSPKYLFRKEGQNVTLSCEQNLNHDAMYWYRQDPGQGLRLIYYSQIVNDFQKGDIAEGYSVSREKKESFPLTVTSAQKNPTAFYLCASSVRQGRTGELFFGEGSRLTVL.

This clonotype is identified as medium-sized from frequency. The rearrangement links TRBV6-5 to TRBJ2-7; TCRdb names TRBD1, which stays unverified in the absence of DNA. The CDR3 spans 13 residues. Germline CDR1 is MNHEY and CDR2 is SVGAGI. The CDR3 loop reads CASRHRDSYEQYF.

This clonotype is labeled medium-sized based on frequency. The V and J genes are TRBV19 and TRBJ1-5; as DNA is missing, the TRBD1 call by TCRdb cannot be tested. Germline assignment: CDR1 LNHDA and CDR2 SQIVND (reference sequence). There are 17 residues in the CDR3. The CDR3 region is CASSIPPRQNSNQPQHF.

The rearrangement links TRBV2 to TRBJ1-4; TCRdb lists TRBD1, though no DNA is available to test this call. The CDR3 has 16 amino acids. CDR1 and CDR2 (germline): SNHLY, FYNNEI. The CDR3 spells CASSEGVMGTNEKLFF.

CDR3 loop: CASRGPGQGAFSHEQYF. V usage is TRBV6-2 or TRBV6-3 and J usage is TRBJ2-7; TCRdb picks TRBD1, but there is no DNA to check that call. In germline, CDR1 is MNHEY, CDR2 SVGEGT. The CDR3 runs 17 residues.

The CDR3 sequence is CASSLQQGVVYSGANVLTF. The chain carries TRBV5-7 and TRBJ2-6; TCRdb picks TRBD1, but there is no DNA to check that call. TRBV5-7 has ORF status, its function being uncertain. The length of the CDR3 is 19 residues.

This sequence joins TRBV27 and TRBJ2-4. Germline assignment: CDR1 MNHEY and CDR2 SMNVEV (reference sequence). CDR3 length: 15 amino acids. CDR3 region: CASSSADGSKNIQYF.

The V and J genes are TRBV7-6 and TRBJ1-5; the D call of TRBD1 rests on TCRdb alone, since no DNA is present to check it. This CDR3 comprises 15 residues. Looked up from germline, CDR1 is SGHVS and CDR2 is FNYEAQ. CDR3 sequence reads: CASSLGGQPNQPQHF.

This rearrangement joins TRBV27 to TRBJ2-2; TCRdb's assignment of TRBD1 cannot be checked, as there is no DNA. CDR3 size: 15 residues. The germline gives CDR1 MNHEY, CDR2 SMNVEV (reference sequence). The CDR3 region is CASSAPGGKTGELFF.

The CDR3: CASSLVSGQGAETQYF. The chain joins TRBV5-1 to TRBJ2-5; TCRdb designates TRBD1, a call that cannot be tested without DNA. CDR1 is SGHRS, CDR2 YFSETQ, per germline. This CDR3 is built from 16 residues. The complete variable domain, with remaining parts taken from reference TRBV5-1 and TRBJ2-5, reads KAGVTQTPRYLIKTRGQQVTLSCSPISGHRSVSWYQQTPGQGLQFLFEYFSETQRNKGNFPGRFSGRQFSNSRSEMNVSTLELGDSALYLCASSLVSGQGAETQYFGPGTRLLVL.

This rearrangement joins TRBV10-3 to TRBJ2-7; absent DNA, TCRdb's TRBD1 call cannot be checked. This CDR3 comprises 14 residues. The germline V gene encodes CDR1 ENHRY and CDR2 SYGVKD. This chain's CDR3 is CAISDGTGSYEQYF.

The chain couples TRBV12-3 or TRBV12-4 to TRBJ2-2; the D call of TRBD1 rests on TCRdb alone, since no DNA is present to check it. There are 17 residues in the CDR3. This chain's CDR3 is CASSESWGAGGTGELFF.

V gene TRBV5-6 combines with J gene TRBJ2-1. The CDR3 loop spans 11 amino acids. The germline gives CDR1 SGHDT, CDR2 YYEEEE. The CDR3 sequence is CASSTYNEQFF.

This clonotype is deemed medium-sized by its frequency. The chain has TRBV19 and TRBJ1-2. From germline, CDR1 is LNHDA and CDR2 SQIVND (reference sequence). The CDR3 covers 12 residues. CDR3 region: CASTNNNYGYTF.

The chain has TRBV20-1 and TRBJ2-1; TCRdb's D call, TRBD1, is unchecked because there is no DNA. The CDR3 is 13 residues long. Germline CDR1 and CDR2: DFQATT and SNEGSKA (reference sequence). The CDR3 loop reads CSAQPGVDDEQFF.

The chain combines TRBV7-6 with TRBJ2-7; TCRdb indicates TRBD2, and absent DNA this call remains unverified. Germline loops: CDR1 SGHVS, CDR2 FNYEAQ. The CDR3 is made up of 14 amino acids. The CDR3 is CASSIRTSSYEQYF.

The chain employs TRBV5-1 and TRBJ2-1. This CDR3 contains 13 residues. Looked up from germline, CDR1 is SGHRS and CDR2 is YFSETQ. CDR3 sequence reads: CASSFGLNNEQFF.

V is TRBV6-2 or TRBV6-3 and J is TRBJ2-4; TCRdb gives TRBD1 as the D gene, but with no DNA this cannot be confirmed. CDR3 length: 15 amino acids. CDR1 MNHEY and CDR2 SVGEGT come from the germline V gene. CDR3 amino acids: CASSYRAQEKNIQYF.

According to its frequency, this clonotype is large (0.1 to 1%). The chain has TRBV29-1 and TRBJ2-1; without DNA, the TCRdb call of TRBD1 cannot be checked. The CDR3 has 13 residues. Germline assignment: CDR1 SQVTM and CDR2 ANQGSEA. The CDR3 here is CSVERDRGNEQFF.

This clonotype registers medium-sized by frequency. V gene TRBV6-5 combines with J gene TRBJ2-5; TCRdb's assignment of TRBD1 cannot be checked, as there is no DNA. Germline loops: CDR1 MNHEY, CDR2 SVGAGI. The CDR3 is 14 residues long. The CDR3 loop is CASSSMTGVETQYF.